This TCR beta chain was sequenced for a study of identical twins. Study observations and caveats: Out-of-frame alpha sequences shared between twins exhibited an excess of low generation probability. Conclusions came from cross-sectional statistical analysis, not from following the same donors.

Template switching, a step in the protocol, added a universal primer site, and cDNA carried unique molecular identifiers. TCRdb redid the calling of the 5' RACE reads with MiXCR, one entry per CDR3 protein. The table lists around 280,000 distinct CDR3 sequences, approximately 8.5% of them singletons, with 2.1% in the top ten. This clonotype came up many times. Its specificity is unknown. CDR1 and CDR2 (germline): ENHRY, SYGVKD. The CDR3 runs to 14 residues. V dropped 7 bases and J dropped 12 bases, with 25 bases sitting between them. The same specimen was also included in a second study, on yellow fever vaccine responses in identical twins.

Sequencing used memory (CD45RO+) T cells sorted from blood. The V and J genes are TRBV10-3 and TRBJ2-7; maybe TRBD2 (5 bases). The receptor was derived from a woman aged 18-29 years in good health. CDR3 loop: CAIKDSIGGASPYF. DNA for the CDR3: TGTGCCATCAAGGACTCCATAGGCGGAGCGAGCCCGTACTTC.